This T cell receptor beta chain derives from a study of T cells in localized non-small cell lung cancer. Findings and caveats of the study: Clonality of T cells reached its maximum in uninvolved adjacent lung, surpassing tumor. Patients showing higher blood T cell density tended to see longer overall survival. Only one tumor region went through sequencing, so heterogeneity may still be there.

About this clone: Its target is unknown.

Only in-frame clones appear in the TCRdb table, and some are missing; sequencing was by immunoSEQ multiplex PCR. The data contain about 25,000 clones, 80% to 95% of them singletons. This material consisted of peripheral blood, taken before any cancer treatment. This TCR came from a woman aged 35-75 years with stage I lung adenocarcinoma.

In DNA form, the CDR3 reads TGCAGTTGGGGGGCGGGAGAGACCCAGTACTTC. This sequence encodes CSWGAGETQYF. The chain combines TRBV20-1 with TRBJ2-5; D is tentatively TRBD1 or TRBD2 (6 bases each). V dropped 8 bases and J dropped 4 bases, with 11 bases sitting between them. From germline, CDR1 is DFQATT and CDR2 SNEGSKA (reference sequence). The CDR3 runs to 11 residues.